This T cell receptor beta chain appears in the sequencing data of a study of graft-versus-host responses after intestinal transplantation. In the study overall: All of the recipients had induction that used anti-thymocyte globulin, then tacrolimus and steroids for around three years.

Worth noting for this clone: Its target is not known.

Sample time point: postoperative day 105 after intestinal transplantation (dayNNNN = postoperative day). Study-wide points: HvG clone declines early post-transplant were associated with peak circulating GvH levels.

With 4 bases removed from V and 1 base from J, the gap between germline ends came to 4 bases. Germline CDR1 reads ENHRY; CDR2 reads SYGVKD. The CDR3 sequence is 12 residues long. Assay: immunoSEQ multiplex PCR; the TCRdb copy retains only in-frame clones and omits some. Of more than 9,500 clones listed, roughly nine tenths are singletons. The receptor was derived from a human patient who received an intestinal transplant, so some T cells may come from the graft donor. V is TRBV10-3 and J is TRBJ1-1; D uncertain. Specimen: PBMCs, collected 105 days after intestinal transplantation. CDR3 nucleotide sequence: TGTGCCATCAGTGGAGCGAACACTGAAGCTTTCTTT. The encoded protein is CAISGANTEAFF.